The 21 T cell receptor beta chains given below trace back to one sample, sequenced in a study of T cell responses to AZD1222 COVID-19 vaccine. Assay: immunoSEQ multiplex PCR; the TCRdb copy retains only in-frame clones and omits some. This sample carries some 88,000 clones, 92% of them seen once, and the ten largest clones take approximately 5.6%. Source: peripheral blood, taken on day 0 of AZD1222 vaccination. The receptors here all came from an adult in good health.

The CDR3 spells CASSYSAGQGQEQYF. DNA of the CDR3: TGTGCCAGCAGTTACTCCGCTGGACAGGGTCAAGAGCAGTACTTC. The chain links TRBV6-5 to TRBJ2-7, with TRBD1 matching 8 bases. Germline CDR1 is MNHEY and CDR2 is SVGAGI. This CDR3 region has 15 residues. The J segment lost 7 bases and the V segment lost 0 bases, leaving 8 bases of the junction unmatched.

The V gene is TRBV28, the J gene TRBJ1-2; D is uncertain. Germline lookup yields CDR1 MDHEN and CDR2 SYDVKM. V lost 8 bases and J 3 bases, leaving 13 bases between the germline ends. The CDR3 length is 13 residues. The chain's CDR3 is CASGTGPHYGYTF. CDR3 coding DNA: TGTGCCAGCGGTACGGGTCCCCACTATGGCTACACCTTC.

The chain links TRBV7-2 to TRBJ2-2; 7 positions match TRBD2. This CDR3 has 15 amino acids. After removal of 3 bases from V and 6 bases from J, the junction contained 7 bases not matched to a gene. Germline lookup yields CDR1 SGHTA and CDR2 FQGNSA. The CDR3 DNA follows: TGTGCCAGCAGCTTTAGGCGGGAGATGGCCGGGGAGCTGTTTTTT. This codes for CASSFRREMAGELFF.

The chain employs TRBV5-1 and TRBJ2-2; D may be TRBD1 or TRBD2 (5 bases each). The CDR3 is 14 amino acids. With 0 bases removed from V and 3 bases from J, the gap between germline ends came to 6 bases. CDR1 and CDR2 (germline): SGHRS, YFSETQ. CDR3 in amino acids: CASSLAGHTGELFF. CDR3 DNA: TGCGCCAGCAGCTTGGCGGGACACACCGGGGAGCTGTTTTTT.

Sample share makes this clone large. The rearrangement links TRBV6-5 to TRBJ1-1, with D possibly TRBD1 on 5 matching bases. CDR1 MNHEY and CDR2 SVGAGI come from the germline V gene. The CDR3 is made up of 10 amino acids. The CDR3 here is CVRTGGGAFF. CDR3 DNA: TGTGTACGGACCGGGGGAGGAGCTTTCTTT.

A few counts support this clone. The rearrangement joins TRBV9 to TRBJ1-2; D call uncertain. CDR1 is SGDLS and CDR2 is YYNGEE in the germline V gene. V was shortened by 0 bases and J by 11 bases, with 8 bases between the two germline ends. There are 11 residues in the CDR3. Here the CDR3 reads CASSVGGEYTF. CDR3 coding DNA: TGTGCCAGCAGCGTAGGGGGAGAATACACCTTC. The whole variable domain, remainder taken from reference TRBV9 and TRBJ1-2, is DSGVTQTPKHLITATGQRVTLRCSPRSGDLSVYWYQQSLDQGLQFLIQYYNGEERAKGNILERFSAQQFPDLHSELNLSSLELGDSALYFCASSVGGEYTFGSGTRLTVV.

V gene TRBV7-2 combines with J gene TRBJ2-3, with 8 nucleotides matching TRBD2. With 5 bases clipped from V and 4 bases from J, the junction kept 5 bases outside the gene matches. The germline V gene has CDR1 SGHTA and CDR2 FQGNSA. The CDR3 loop spans 14 amino acids. CDR3: CASSPRRGADTQYF. The CDR3 region has the DNA TGTGCCAGCAGCCCCAGGCGGGGGGCAGATACGCAGTATTTT. The full variable domain, rest sourced from reference TRBV7-2 and TRBJ2-3, is GAGVSQSPSNKVTEKGKDVELRCDPISGHTALYWYRQSLGQGLEFLIYFQGNSAPDKSGLPSDRFSAERTGGSVSTLTIQRTQQEDSAVYLCASSPRRGADTQYFGPGTRLTVL.

The chain is built from TRBV4-1 and TRBJ2-7; 7 nucleotides line up with TRBD1. CDR1 and CDR2 from the germline V gene are MGHRA and YSYEKL. J was trimmed by 6 bases and V by 2 bases; bases with no gene match: 13. CDR3 length equals 16 residues. The CDR3 region has the DNA TGCGCCAGCAGCCAAACTTACCGGGACAGAACGGGCGAGCAGTACTTC. Translated: CASSQTYRDRTGEQYF.

The rearrangement uses TRBV4-1 and TRBJ2-3; D perhaps matches TRBD2 (5 bases). CDR3 length: 19 residues. Germline V gene data show CDR1 as MGHRA and CDR2 as YSYEKL. The V end lost 1 base, the J end lost 1 base, and 21 bases lay between the germline ends. This chain's CDR3 is CASSQVNPPGGGRTDTQYF. CDR3 coding DNA: TGCGCCAGCAGCCAAGTTAATCCCCCAGGCGGAGGACGCACAGATACGCAGTATTTT.

The CDR3 DNA reads TGTGCCAGCTCACCTCCGGGACAGGGACGCGAAAAACTGTTTTTT. Amino acids: CASSPPGQGREKLFF. The genes are TRBV18 and TRBJ1-4, with 9 bases matching TRBD1. The junction had 7 bases not matched to a gene; V was cut back by 3 bases and J by 8 bases. The CDR3 totals 15 residues. Germline CDR1 KGHSH, CDR2 LQKENI.

The chain carries TRBV4-3 and TRBJ1-5, with 9 bases that match TRBD1. Germline CDR1 is LGHNA and CDR2 is YSLEER. This CDR3 has 14 amino acids. The V segment lost 4 bases and the J segment 5 bases; nucleotides outside the gene matches: 3. This CDR3 reads CASSPTGGDQPQHF. As DNA, the CDR3 is TGCGCCAGCAGCCCCACAGGGGGCGATCAGCCCCAGCATTTT.

This sequence joins TRBV29-1 and TRBJ2-3; D remains unclear. Trimming removed 0 bases from V and 4 bases from J, with 8 bases in between. From germline, CDR1 is SQVTM and CDR2 ANQGSEA. This CDR3 spans 13 amino acids. CDR3 amino acids: CSVEETLADTQYF. In DNA form, the CDR3 reads TGCAGCGTTGAAGAAACACTGGCAGATACGCAGTATTTT.

The V and J genes are TRBV27 and TRBJ2-7, with 9 bases matching TRBD1. The CDR3 is 17 residues long. Germline assignment: CDR1 MNHEY and CDR2 SMNVEV (reference sequence). J gave up 2 bases and V 1 base, and 9 bases lay outside the gene matches. In DNA, the CDR3 is TGTGCCAGCAGTTTATATCCGGGACAGGGTATGGCCTACGAGCAGTACTTC. Translated, it gives CASSLYPGQGMAYEQYF.

This clone is a singleton in its sample. The genes are TRBV18 and TRBJ1-2; D is possibly TRBD1 (6 bases). This CDR3 spans 15 amino acids. CDR1 is KGHSH and CDR2 is LQKENI in the germline V gene. V was clipped by 5 bases and J by 6 bases, with 19 bases between them. CDR3 region: CASSSNRAAENGYTF. The CDR3 bases are TGTGCCAGCTCATCTAACAGGGCCGCCGAAAATGGCTACACCTTC.

Worth noting for this clone: The junction differs from germline at one of its ends, possibly a read error. The chain employs TRBV28 and TRBJ2-5, with D tentatively TRBD1 (6 bases). The CDR3 has 15 amino acids. Germline V gene lookup returns CDR1 MDHEN and CDR2 SYDVKM. The CDR3 loop is CASGFSGASQETQYF. The CDR3 DNA is TGTGCCAGCGGTTTTTCAGGGGCCAGCCAAGAGACCCAGTACTTC.

This clone was counted a few times. This rearrangement joins TRBV7-9 to TRBJ1-5; D remains ambiguous. The CDR3 length is 14 residues. Germline V gene data show CDR1 as SEHNR and CDR2 as FQNEAQ (reference sequence). Trimming removed 2 bases at V and 2 bases at J, with 7 bases between. This chain's CDR3 is CASSLMGGNQPQHF. CDR3 in DNA: TGTGCCAGCAGCTTAATGGGAGGCAATCAGCCCCAGCATTTT.

This chain uses TRBV6-5 with TRBJ2-2; 7 bases are a match to TRBD2. CDR3 length: 15 amino acids. Losses at the gene ends were 4 bases for V and 1 base for J; bases not matched to a gene: 3. CDR1 MNHEY and CDR2 SVGAGI come from the germline V gene. CDR3 in DNA: TGTGCCAGCAGTTCGGGACTACTGAACACCGGGGAGCTGTTTTTT. It is translated as CASSSGLLNTGELFF.

The rearrangement links TRBV9 to TRBJ2-6, with no clear D. V was pared by 0 bases and J by 2 bases, with 3 bases between. Germline CDR1 SGDLS, CDR2 YYNGEE. The CDR3 spans 14 residues. Here the CDR3 DNA reads TGTGCCAGCAGCGTAGATGCTGGGGCCAACGTCCTGACTTTC. This translates into CASSVDAGANVLTF.

The V gene is TRBV9, the J gene TRBJ2-1, with D perhaps given as TRBD1 or TRBD2 (5 bases each). The V gene's germline CDR1 is SGDLS and CDR2 YYNGEE. The V gene lost 2 bases and the J gene lost 6 bases, with 12 bases spanning the gap. The CDR3 has 14 amino acids. The CDR3 DNA is TGTGCCAGCAGCGTTGGTGGGGGTCCCAATGAGCAGTTCTTC. Amino acids: CASSVGGGPNEQFF.

V usage is TRBV11-1 and J usage is TRBJ2-5; D perhaps matches TRBD2 (6 bases). CDR1 SGHAT and CDR2 FQDESV come from the germline V gene (reference sequence). The CDR3 runs 14 residues. Trimming cost V 3 bases and J 3 bases, with 11 bases left between them. As DNA, the CDR3 is TGTGCCAGCAGCTTTGCACGGGGGAAAGAGACCCAGTACTTC. It translates to CASSFARGKETQYF.

J is TRBJ2-3 and V is TRBV27; tentatively, D is TRBD2 (5 bases). This CDR3 contains 13 residues. Trimming removed 7 bases at V and 1 base at J, with 9 bases between. The V gene's germline CDR1 is MNHEY and CDR2 SMNVEV (reference sequence). CDR3 in amino acids: CASTRAGTDTQYF. The CDR3 DNA sequence: TGTGCCAGCACCAGAGCGGGCACAGATACGCAGTATTTT.